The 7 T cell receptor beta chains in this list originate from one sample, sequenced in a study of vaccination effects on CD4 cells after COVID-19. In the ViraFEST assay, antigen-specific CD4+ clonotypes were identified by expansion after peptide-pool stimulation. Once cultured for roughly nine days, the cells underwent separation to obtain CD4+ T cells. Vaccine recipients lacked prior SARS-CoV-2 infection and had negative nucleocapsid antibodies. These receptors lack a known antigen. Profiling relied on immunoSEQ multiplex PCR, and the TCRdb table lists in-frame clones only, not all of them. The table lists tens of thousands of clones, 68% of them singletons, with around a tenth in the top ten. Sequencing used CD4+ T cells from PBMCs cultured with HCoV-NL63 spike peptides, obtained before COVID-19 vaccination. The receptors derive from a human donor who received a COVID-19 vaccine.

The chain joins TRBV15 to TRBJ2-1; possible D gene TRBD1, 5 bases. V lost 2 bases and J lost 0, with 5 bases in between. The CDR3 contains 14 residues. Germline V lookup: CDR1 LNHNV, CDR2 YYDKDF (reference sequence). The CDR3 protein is CATSRQGSYNEQFF. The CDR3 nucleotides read TGTGCCACCAGCAGACAGGGCTCCTACAATGAGCAGTTCTTC.

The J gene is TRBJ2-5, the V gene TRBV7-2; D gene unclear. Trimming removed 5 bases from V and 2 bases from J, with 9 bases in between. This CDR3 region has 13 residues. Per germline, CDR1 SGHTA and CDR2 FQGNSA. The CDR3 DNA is TGTGCCAGCAGCCTGAGTTGGCAAGAGACCCAGTACTTC. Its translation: CASSLSWQETQYF.

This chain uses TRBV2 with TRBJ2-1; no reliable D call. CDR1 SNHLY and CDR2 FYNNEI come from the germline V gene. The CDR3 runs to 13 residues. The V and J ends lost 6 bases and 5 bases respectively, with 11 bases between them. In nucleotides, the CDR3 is TGTGCCAGCAGCAATGGCGGTCACAATGAGCAGTTCTTC. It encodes CASSNGGHNEQFF.

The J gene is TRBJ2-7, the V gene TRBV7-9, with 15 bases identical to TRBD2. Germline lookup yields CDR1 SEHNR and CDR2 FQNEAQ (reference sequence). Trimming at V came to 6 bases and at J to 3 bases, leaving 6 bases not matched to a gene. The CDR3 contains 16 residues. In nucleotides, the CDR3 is TGTGCCAGCAGTGGACTAGCGGGAGGGGGGGTCTACGAGCAGTACTTC. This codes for CASSGLAGGGVYEQYF.

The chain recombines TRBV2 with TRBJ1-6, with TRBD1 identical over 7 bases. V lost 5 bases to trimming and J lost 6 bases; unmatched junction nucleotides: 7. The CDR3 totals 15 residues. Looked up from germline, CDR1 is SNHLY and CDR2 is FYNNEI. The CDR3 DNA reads TGTGCCAGCAGTATTACAGGGGAGAGTAATTCACCCCTCCACTTT. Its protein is CASSITGESNSPLHF.

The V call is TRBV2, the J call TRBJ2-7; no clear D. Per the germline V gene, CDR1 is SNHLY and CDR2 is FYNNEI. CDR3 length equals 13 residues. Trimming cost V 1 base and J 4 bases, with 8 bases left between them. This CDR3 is CASSEGSQYEQYF. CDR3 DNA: TGTGCCAGCAGTGAAGGCAGCCAATACGAGCAGTACTTC.

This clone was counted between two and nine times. CDR3 sequence reads: CASSEQGNYGYTF. CDR3 coding DNA: TGTGCCAGCAGTGAACAAGGGAACTATGGCTACACCTTC. This rearrangement joins TRBV6-1 to TRBJ1-2; no reliable D call. The CDR3 consists of 13 residues. Trimming cost V 2 bases and J 2 bases, with 6 bases left between them. Germline values: CDR1 MNHNS, CDR2 SASEGT.